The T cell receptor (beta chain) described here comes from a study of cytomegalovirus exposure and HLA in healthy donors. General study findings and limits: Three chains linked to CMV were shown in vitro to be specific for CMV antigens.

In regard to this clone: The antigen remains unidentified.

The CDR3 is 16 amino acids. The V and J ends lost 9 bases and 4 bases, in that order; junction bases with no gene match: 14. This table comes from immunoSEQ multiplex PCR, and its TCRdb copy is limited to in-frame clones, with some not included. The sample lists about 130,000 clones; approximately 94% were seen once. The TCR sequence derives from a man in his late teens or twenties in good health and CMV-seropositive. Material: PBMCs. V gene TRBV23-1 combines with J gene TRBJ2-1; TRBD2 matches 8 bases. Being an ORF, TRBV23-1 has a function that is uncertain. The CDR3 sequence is CASDPRREDLYNEQFF. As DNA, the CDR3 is TGCGCCAGTGACCCGCGGCGGGAGGATTTGTACAATGAGCAGTTCTTC.